This T cell receptor (beta chain) was identified during a study of technical replicates of blood from several donors. Data came from immunoSEQ multiplex PCR; TCRdb stores just in-frame clones and leaves some out. The profile shows about 70,000 clones, approximately 83% of them singletons. This clone occurred once. From germline, CDR1 is SEHNR and CDR2 FQNEAQ (reference sequence). V lost 5 bases, J lost 0 bases, and 13 bases stayed unmatched. CDR3 size: 19 residues. The receptor was isolated from a human donor in good health. Some clones in this sample may be carry-over from other donors' samples. V usage is TRBV7-9 and J usage is TRBJ1-6; TRBD1 aligns across 7 bases. The sample comprised PBMCs. The CDR3 spells CASSAGRDRFSSYNSPLHF. As DNA, the CDR3 is TGTGCCAGCAGCGCCGGCCGGGACAGATTTAGCTCCTATAATTCACCCCTCCACTTT.